This T cell receptor (beta chain) appears in the sequencing data of a study of blood T cells in healthy people across ages. It was with a sample-barcoded 5' primer and a J-beta primer mix that a second PCR of roughly 7 to 12 cycles was run. TCRdb re-called the 5' RACE reads through MiXCR, storing one row per CDR3 protein. This sample has 1 million or so distinct CDR3 sequences, with 35% to 55% found just once. Study findings and constraints: PBMCs were not sorted, which prevented a conclusive comparison of naive versus antigen-experienced cells. Possibly confounding the expanded clonotype changes was the fact that donor CMV status was unknown.

About this clonotype itself: Its matching antigen is unknown.

There were healthy Caucasian individuals from Russia, aged 6 to 90, serving as donors. Each sample yielded at least 6 micrograms of PBMC total RNA. The sample was blood. This clonotype originated in a woman aged 55 to 70 in good health.

CDR3 sequence: CASSSPEAGPNYGYTF. CDR3 DNA: TGTGCCAGCAGTTCCCCCGAAGCTGGCCCGAACTATGGCTACACCTTC. The chain employs TRBV27 and TRBJ1-2, with unresolved D. CDR1 and CDR2 from the germline V gene are MNHEY and SMNVEV (reference sequence). The V end was cut by 4 bases, the J end by 2 bases, with 17 bases between. The CDR3 runs 16 residues.